The clone carrying this TCR beta chain was detected only once. Here immunoSEQ multiplex PCR was the method, and the copy in TCRdb shows in-frame clones only, minus some. The sample lists about 170,000 clones, more than 65% occurring once. Trimming stripped 5 bases from V and 3 bases from J, with 11 bases between. The CDR3 totals 13 residues. The record originates from a study of blood T cell repertoires in COVID-19. Study summary: Acute and convalescent COVID-19 specimens originated in the United States, Italy and Spain. The analysed material was cDNA or gDNA that came from T cells, B-cell-depleted T cells, or PBMCs.

The origin of this receptor is a man between 70 and 80 years old with active or convalescent COVID-19. The sample taken for sequencing was peripheral blood. The chain is built from TRBV12-3 or TRBV12-4 and TRBJ2-7; tentative D call: TRBD1 (6 bases). CDR3 in amino acids: CASSLSGVYEQYF. The CDR3 nucleotides are TGTGCCAGCAGTCTCTCAGGGGTCTACGAGCAGTACTTC.